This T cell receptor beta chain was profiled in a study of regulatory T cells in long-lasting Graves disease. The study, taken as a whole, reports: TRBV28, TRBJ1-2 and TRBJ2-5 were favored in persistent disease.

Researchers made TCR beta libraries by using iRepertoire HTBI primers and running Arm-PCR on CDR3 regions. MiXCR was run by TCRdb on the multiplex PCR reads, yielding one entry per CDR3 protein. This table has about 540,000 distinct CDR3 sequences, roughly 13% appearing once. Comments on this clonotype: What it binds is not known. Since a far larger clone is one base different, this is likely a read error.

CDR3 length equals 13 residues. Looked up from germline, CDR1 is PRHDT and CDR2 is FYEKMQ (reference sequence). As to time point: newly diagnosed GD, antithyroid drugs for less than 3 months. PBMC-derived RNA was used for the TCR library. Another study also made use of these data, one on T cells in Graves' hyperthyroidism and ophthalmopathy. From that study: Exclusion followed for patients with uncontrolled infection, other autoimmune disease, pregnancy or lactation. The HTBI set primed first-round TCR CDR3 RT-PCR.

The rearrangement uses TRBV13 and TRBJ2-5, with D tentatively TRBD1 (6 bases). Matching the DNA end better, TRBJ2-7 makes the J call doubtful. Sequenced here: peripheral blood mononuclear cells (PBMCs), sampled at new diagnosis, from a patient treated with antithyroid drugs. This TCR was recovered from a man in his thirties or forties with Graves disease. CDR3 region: CTSSQGISYEQYF. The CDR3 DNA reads TGTACCAGCAGCCAGGGGATCTCCTACGAGCAGTACTTC.